This TCR beta chain emerged from a study of blood T cells in healthy people across ages. Findings and limits, study-wide: Unsorted PBMCs ruled out conclusive naive versus antigen-experienced comparison. Per million T cells, TCR beta diversity dropped roughly linearly as age increased.

The germline V gene has CDR1 LGHDT and CDR2 YNNKEL (reference sequence). This CDR3 has 14 residues. A note on this clonotype: What it recognizes is unknown.

A J-beta primer mix and a sample-barcoded 5' primer were used in a second PCR of about 7 to 12 cycles. TCRdb passed the 5' RACE reads through MiXCR, listing each CDR3 protein once. Among a few hundred thousand distinct CDR3 sequences listed, 27% were seen once. Researchers isolated at least 6.5 million PBMCs per sample. The rearrangement joins TRBV3-1 to TRBJ2-5; D uncertain. The DNA end favors TRBJ2-7, so the J call may be wrong. Material: blood. The TCR comes from a woman in her 70s in good health. CDR3 bases: TGTGCCAGCAGCCAAGACGCAGTTTACTACGAGCAGTACTTC. Residues: CASSQDAVYYEQYF.